Each of the 30 T cell receptor beta chains below was sequenced from the same sample in a study of blood T cell repertoires in COVID-19. Assay: immunoSEQ multiplex PCR; the TCRdb copy retains only in-frame clones and omits some. This sample has 40,000 to 45,000 clones; 85% to 95% occur once, and the top ten carry over 5%. Sequenced sample: peripheral blood. The receptors here all came from a human donor in a cohort sampled during active COVID-19.

By sample share, this clone is medium-sized (0.01 to 0.1%). The chain uses TRBV19 and TRBJ1-1, with D unclear. The germline V and J ends were trimmed by 6 bases and 0 bases, with 11 bases remaining between them. Germline-derived CDR1 and CDR2 are LNHDA and SQIVND (reference sequence). This CDR3 contains 14 residues. CDR3 region: CASRVGSLNTEAFF. The DNA of the CDR3 is TGTGCCAGTAGGGTGGGCAGCTTGAACACTGAAGCTTTCTTT.

This chain connects TRBV28 to TRBJ1-6; tentatively, D is TRBD1 (6 bases). CDR3 length: 18 residues. CDR1 and CDR2 (germline): MDHEN, SYDVKM. V was clipped by 0 bases and J by 5 bases, with 17 bases between them. The CDR3 region is CASSLWATGRGHNSPLHF. The CDR3 DNA follows: TGTGCCAGCAGTTTATGGGCGACAGGTCGTGGCCATAATTCACCCCTCCACTTT. Together with reference TRBV28 and TRBJ1-6, the CDR3 gives the full variable domain: DVKVTQSSRYLVKRTGEKVFLECVQDMDHENMFWYRQDPGLGLRLIYFSYDVKMKEKGDIPEGYSVSREKKERFSLILESASTNQTSMYLCASSLWATGRGHNSPLHFGNGTRLTVT.

The chain is built from TRBV2 and TRBJ2-7, with 9 bases matching TRBD1. CDR3 size: 15 residues. Germline assignment: CDR1 SNHLY and CDR2 FYNNEI. Unmatched junction bases numbered 5, after V lost 3 bases and J lost 2 bases. The CDR3 protein is CASSDPDRGTYEQYF. DNA of the CDR3: TGTGCCAGCAGTGACCCGGACAGGGGAACCTACGAGCAGTACTTC.

The chain uses TRBV18 and TRBJ1-2, with no clear D. The V end was cut by 2 bases, the J end by 8 bases, with 9 bases between. This CDR3 contains 12 residues. The germline V gene encodes CDR1 KGHSH and CDR2 LQKENI. CDR3 nucleotide sequence: TGTGCCAGCTCACCATCTCCCTCGGGCTACACCTTC. Protein product: CASSPSPSGYTF.

The rearrangement uses TRBV5-5 and TRBJ1-1; possible D gene TRBD1, 6 bases. This CDR3 comprises 12 residues. CDR1 and CDR2 (germline): SGHKS, YYEKEE (reference sequence). The V end was cut by 1 base, the J end by 5 bases, with 6 bases between. The CDR3 protein is CASSLQGTEAFF. CDR3 coding DNA: TGTGCCAGCAGCTTGCAGGGGACTGAAGCTTTCTTT.

The chain has TRBV7-9 and TRBJ1-1; D gene ambiguous. V gave up 5 bases and J gave up 0 bases, with 10 bases separating them. CDR3 length: 14 residues. Germline lookup yields CDR1 SEHNR and CDR2 FQNEAQ (reference sequence). This CDR3 reads CASSHREVNTEAFF. In DNA form, the CDR3 reads TGTGCCAGCAGCCACCGGGAAGTGAACACTGAAGCTTTCTTT.

This clone is medium-sized in the sample. The chain links TRBV4-3 to TRBJ1-2; D perhaps matches TRBD1 (6 bases). This CDR3 has 12 amino acids. CDR1 is LGHNA and CDR2 is YSLEER in the germline V gene. V was pared by 4 bases and J by 7 bases, with 10 bases between. CDR3 in DNA: TGCGCCAGCAGCCTTGACAGGCGTGGCTACACCTTC. Translated: CASSLDRRGYTF.

This sequence joins TRBV14 and TRBJ2-1; D not resolved. The CDR3 spans 17 residues. CDR1 and CDR2 from the germline V gene are SGHDN and FVKESK. V shed 0 bases and J shed 7 bases, with 19 bases lying between them. The DNA of the CDR3 is TGTGCCAGCAGCCAAGAAGAAGGAGACTTCCCTAATAATGAGCAGTTCTTC. Encoded protein: CASSQEEGDFPNNEQFF.

The sample holds a few counts of this clone. The chain combines TRBV30 with TRBJ2-2; TRBD1 aligns across 7 bases. The CDR3 covers 15 residues. Germline V gene data show CDR1 as GTSNPN and CDR2 as SVGIG (reference sequence). The junction had 9 bases not matched to a gene; V was cut back by 5 bases and J by 3 bases. The DNA for the CDR3 is TGTGCCTGGGGGCTGACAGGGAAGGACACCGGGGAGCTGTTTTTT. It encodes CAWGLTGKDTGELFF.

This clone occurred once. The chain has TRBV10-3 and TRBJ2-7; D is possibly TRBD2 (6 bases). The CDR3 extends over 14 amino acids. V was shortened by 2 bases and J by 3 bases, with 11 bases between the two germline ends. Per the germline V gene, CDR1 is ENHRY and CDR2 is SYGVKD. The chain's CDR3 is CAISEMAGYYEQYF. Here the CDR3 DNA reads TGTGCCATCAGTGAGATGGCGGGGTACTACGAGCAGTACTTC.

The chain links TRBV9 to TRBJ2-3; 7 nucleotides agree with TRBD2. Germline lookup yields CDR1 SGDLS and CDR2 YYNGEE. Trimming removed 0 bases from V and 3 bases from J; junction bases left unmatched: 7. The CDR3 extends over 16 amino acids. CDR3 DNA sequence: TGTGCCAGCAGCGTAGTTGCGGGAGCCGGTACAGATACGCAGTATTTT. Its protein product is CASSVVAGAGTDTQYF.

The chain joins TRBV7-2 to TRBJ1-4; 7 bases line up with TRBD1. Trimming cost V 1 base and J 0 bases; bases outside gene matches: 5. Germline loops: CDR1 SGHTA, CDR2 FQGNSA. CDR3 length: 17 amino acids. The CDR3 spells CASSLVTGKTTNEKLFF. The CDR3 coding sequence is TGTGCCAGCAGCTTAGTGACAGGGAAAACAACTAATGAAAAACTGTTTTTT.

CDR3 residues: CASSPHQIDRGAEAFF. CDR3 DNA sequence: TGTGCCAGCAGCCCGCACCAAATAGACAGGGGCGCTGAAGCTTTCTTT. This chain links TRBV7-6 with TRBJ1-1; 8 positions agree with TRBD1. The CDR3 covers 16 residues. The trim removed 5 bases at V and 6 bases at J, leaving 14 bases unmatched. The V gene's germline CDR1 is SGHVS and CDR2 FNYEAQ.

This clone was seen more than once but under ten times. V gene TRBV7-9 combines with J gene TRBJ2-5; 7 bases are shared with TRBD2. CDR1 is SEHNR and CDR2 is FQNEAQ in the germline V gene (reference sequence). The CDR3 contains 15 residues. V dropped 1 base and J dropped 4; count of bases not matched to a gene: 6. The CDR3, as DNA: TGTGCCAGCAGCTTAGAACTAGCGATGGCAGAGACCCAGTACTTC. Protein sequence: CASSLELAMAETQYF.

V is TRBV24-1 and J is TRBJ2-3, with D possibly TRBD2 on 6 matching bases. V dropped 9 bases and J dropped 4 bases, with 16 bases sitting between them. Germline V gene sequence: CDR1 KGHDR, CDR2 SFDVKD. CDR3 length: 14 amino acids. CDR3 DNA: TGTGCCACCTCGTTCGGGGGTCGGTCAGATACGCAGTATTTT. Residues: CATSFGGRSDTQYF.

In this sample, this clone turned up once. The V gene is TRBV6-5, the J gene TRBJ2-7, with 8 bases fitting TRBD1. The CDR3 runs 15 residues. The germline gives CDR1 MNHEY, CDR2 SVGAGI. V trimming: 0 bases; J trimming: 0 bases; junction bases outside the gene matches: 1. The CDR3 region has the DNA TGTGCCAGCAGTTACTCGGGGACAGGCTCCTACGAGCAGTACTTC. This gives the protein CASSYSGTGSYEQYF.

The V gene is TRBV6-5, the J gene TRBJ2-3; weak D call: TRBD1 (6 bases). This CDR3 has 16 residues. V lost 1 base to trimming and J lost 2 bases, with 13 bases between them. Per germline, CDR1 MNHEY and CDR2 SVGAGI. The CDR3 nucleotides are TGTGCCAGCAGTTACTATTCAGGGGTGGCCACAGATACGCAGTATTTT. This codes for CASSYYSGVATDTQYF.

This clone has a single count. The chain carries TRBV6-5 and TRBJ2-2; 10 bases are a match to TRBD1. The CDR3 has 14 amino acids. Germline V gives CDR1 MNHEY, CDR2 SVGAGI. V lost 6 bases, J lost 4 bases, and 2 bases stayed unmatched. The CDR3 here is CASRWTGGTGELFF. In DNA, the CDR3 is TGTGCCAGCAGGTGGACAGGGGGCACCGGGGAGCTGTTTTTT.

The chain combines TRBV10-3 with TRBJ1-6; D ambiguous. This CDR3 region has 13 residues. Germline V gene sequence: CDR1 ENHRY, CDR2 SYGVKD. The V gene lost 3 bases and the J gene lost 3 bases, with 3 bases spanning the gap. The CDR3 region is CAISDSYNSPLHF. The CDR3 coding sequence is TGTGCCATCAGTGACAGCTATAATTCACCCCTCCACTTT.

The chain recombines TRBV7-6 with TRBJ2-2; TRBD2 matches 9 bases. After removal of 5 bases from V and 6 bases from J, the junction contained 7 bases not matched to a gene. CDR1 and CDR2 from the germline V gene are SGHVS and FNYEAQ. The CDR3 spans 15 residues. The CDR3 is CASSTRGGLSGELFF. CDR3 bases: TGTGCCAGCAGCACGCGGGGGGGCCTTTCCGGGGAGCTGTTTTTT.

J is TRBJ2-1 and V is TRBV7-3; the D gene is possibly TRBD1 (5 bases). V shed 0 bases and J shed 5 bases, with 5 bases lying between them. The germline CDR1 and CDR2 sequences are SGHTA and FQGTGA. The CDR3 is 13 residues long. CDR3 sequence (DNA): TGTGCCAGCAGCTTAACGACAGACAATGAGCAGTTCTTC. Protein sequence: CASSLTTDNEQFF.

This chain uses TRBV6-5 with TRBJ2-5, with TRBD1 matching 7 bases. With 4 bases clipped from V and 5 bases from J, the junction kept 10 bases outside the gene matches. The germline V gene encodes CDR1 MNHEY and CDR2 SVGAGI. This CDR3 spans 15 amino acids. DNA for the CDR3: TGTGCCAGCAGTTTTCCTACAGGGGCTCGGGAGACCCAGTACTTC. Protein sequence: CASSFPTGARETQYF.

The V and J genes are TRBV10-2 and TRBJ1-5; D not resolved. The germline V and J ends were trimmed by 2 bases and 4 bases, with 9 bases remaining between them. CDR3 length: 14 residues. Germline CDR1 and CDR2: WSHSY and SAAADI. The CDR3 region has the DNA TGCGCCAGCAGTGAGGCCGGGGTAAATCAGCCCCAGCATTTT. This translates into CASSEAGVNQPQHF.

The chain couples TRBV6-5 to TRBJ2-1; D may be TRBD1 (8 bases). CDR3 size: 14 residues. Trimming removed 6 bases at V and 8 bases at J, with 17 bases between. Germline loops: CDR1 MNHEY, CDR2 SVGAGI. The CDR3 reads CASSTNRGRDEQFF. The CDR3 DNA follows: TGTGCCAGCAGCACGAACAGGGGGAGGGATGAGCAGTTCTTC.

V gene TRBV6-5 combines with J gene TRBJ2-1; TRBD2 aligns across 9 bases. The CDR3 is 16 amino acids. CDR1 is MNHEY, CDR2 SVGAGI, per germline. After removal of 4 bases from V and 4 bases from J, the junction contained 8 bases not matched to a gene. The CDR3 DNA is TGTGCCAGCAGTTCGGGGAGCGGGGGGCCATACAATGAGCAGTTCTTC. This translates into CASSSGSGGPYNEQFF.

The V call is TRBV5-1, the J call TRBJ2-7; 9 bases line up with TRBD1. The CDR3 has 17 residues. Germline V gene sequence: CDR1 SGHRS, CDR2 YFSETQ. V shed 0 bases and J 4 bases; nucleotides not matched to a gene: 11. The CDR3 sequence is CASSLGVRGQGTYEQYF. CDR3 bases: TGCGCCAGCAGCTTGGGGGTTAGGGGACAGGGTACTTACGAGCAGTACTTC. Supplemented by reference TRBV5-1 and TRBJ2-7, the full variable domain reads KAGVTQTPRYLIKTRGQQVTLSCSPISGHRSVSWYQQTPGQGLQFLFEYFSETQRNKGNFPGRFSGRQFSNSRSEMNVSTLELGDSALYLCASSLGVRGQGTYEQYFGPGTRLTVT.

The chain links TRBV5-4 to TRBJ2-3, with TRBD2 matching 13 bases. The CDR3 totals 16 residues. The V segment lost 4 bases and the J segment 4 bases; nucleotides outside the gene matches: 6. Germline V gene data show CDR1 as SGHNT and CDR2 as YYREEE (reference sequence). CDR3 sequence reads: CASSARLAGGADTQYF. For the CDR3, the DNA is TGTGCCAGCAGCGCACGACTAGCGGGAGGCGCAGATACGCAGTATTTT.

The chain joins TRBV29-1 to TRBJ2-5, with 10 nucleotides matching TRBD2. Germline V gene sequence: CDR1 SQVTM, CDR2 ANQGSEA. Trimming cost V 6 bases and J 5 bases; bases outside gene matches: 9. This CDR3 has 14 residues. The CDR3 sequence: CSVSPSGGGETQYF. The CDR3 DNA follows: TGCAGCGTCAGCCCTAGCGGGGGAGGGGAGACCCAGTACTTC.

The chain carries TRBV4-3 and TRBJ2-7, with TRBD2 matching over 8 bases. V dropped 4 bases and J dropped 0; count of bases not matched to a gene: 5. The CDR3 has 15 amino acids. CDR1 is LGHNA and CDR2 is YSLEER in the germline V gene. CDR3 sequence: CASSLRSGSSYEQYF. CDR3 DNA: TGCGCCAGCAGCCTCAGAAGCGGGAGCTCCTACGAGCAGTACTTC.

The chain uses TRBV5-5 and TRBJ1-4, with 11 bases matching TRBD1. The length of the CDR3 is 15 residues. The V and J ends lost 4 bases and 7 bases, in that order; junction bases with no gene match: 6. The germline V gene has CDR1 SGHKS and CDR2 YYEKEE (reference sequence). As DNA, the CDR3 is TGTGCCAGCAGCCCTGGACAGGGGGCTGGTGAAAAACTGTTTTTT. Protein product: CASSPGQGAGEKLFF.